The 13 T cell receptor beta chains below come from one sample, sequenced in a study of technical replicates of blood from several donors. Using immunoSEQ multiplex PCR, the repertoire was profiled, and TCRdb retains in-frame clones only, with some absent. Among around 53,000 clones listed, about 94% were seen once. Sample: PBMCs. Receptor source: a human donor in good health. Some clones in this sample may be carry-over from other donors' samples.

The chain links TRBV5-1 to TRBJ2-7; 10 positions agree with TRBD1. CDR3 size: 14 residues. Trimming cost V 9 bases and J 1 base; bases outside gene matches: 7. Germline assignment: CDR1 SGHRS and CDR2 YFSETQ. The CDR3 DNA follows: TGCGCCAACCCGGGACAGGGGTGGTCCTACGAGCAGTACTTC. Residues: CANPGQGWSYEQYF.

The chain carries TRBV5-1 and TRBJ2-1, with 10 positions matching TRBD2. CDR1 and CDR2 from the germline V gene are SGHRS and YFSETQ. V lost 2 bases, J lost 7 bases, and 6 bases stayed unmatched. This CDR3 contains 15 residues. The DNA for the CDR3 is TGCGCCAGCAGCTTACTTACTAGCGGGGCTAATGAGCAGTTCTTC. Its translation: CASSLLTSGANEQFF.

The V and J genes are TRBV6-4 and TRBJ1-3; D is uncertain. Trimming removed 10 bases at V and 2 bases at J, with 21 bases between. The CDR3 has 16 residues. Germline CDR1 reads MRHNA; CDR2 reads SNTAGT. The chain's CDR3 is CATSMRLTSAGNTIYF. As DNA, the CDR3 is TGTGCCACCAGCATGCGATTAACGTCTGCTGGAAACACCATATATTTT.

The chain combines TRBV6-5 with TRBJ2-3; a possible D gene is TRBD1 (5 bases). Germline V lookup: CDR1 MNHEY, CDR2 SVGAGI. Trimming removed 7 bases from V and 1 base from J, with 15 bases in between. The CDR3 is 15 residues long. The CDR3 DNA is TGTGCCAGCAATCACAAGGGGTATCGCACAGATACGCAGTATTTT. Translation: CASNHKGYRTDTQYF.

V is TRBV15 and J is TRBJ2-7, with D hard to call. V was pared by 6 bases and J by 1 base, with 7 bases between. CDR3 size: 12 residues. Germline-derived CDR1 and CDR2 are LNHNV and YYDKDF (reference sequence). CDR3 nucleotide sequence: TGTGCCACCAGTGACAATTCCTACGAGCAGTACTTC. It codes for CATSDNSYEQYF.

In the case of this clone: A single base separates this from a much larger clone, so it may be a read error. The chain employs TRBV4-2 and TRBJ1-1; 8 bases agree with TRBD1. CDR3 length: 16 amino acids. The junction had 7 bases not matched to a gene; V was cut back by 0 bases and J by 4 bases. Looked up from germline, CDR1 is LGHNA and CDR2 is YNFKEQ. The CDR3 DNA reads TGTGCCAGCAGCCAAGATGCCGGGACAGGCTTCACTGAAGCTTTCTTT. Translation gives CASSQDAGTGFTEAFF.

This clone was seen only once. The chain links TRBV4-2 to TRBJ1-5; D not certain. Germline CDR1 reads LGHNA; CDR2 reads YNFKEQ. The V gene lost 2 bases and the J gene lost 0 bases, with 5 bases spanning the gap. The CDR3 is made up of 14 amino acids. The CDR3 DNA sequence: TGTGCCAGCAGCCAAACACCTAGCAATCAGCCCCAGCATTTT. Its translation is CASSQTPSNQPQHF.

V gene TRBV4-3 combines with J gene TRBJ1-6, with D possibly TRBD1 on 6 matching bases. Trimming removed 4 bases from V and 5 bases from J, with 9 bases in between. Looked up from germline, CDR1 is LGHNA and CDR2 is YSLEER. The CDR3 is 14 amino acids. CDR3 nucleotide sequence: TGCGCCAGCAGCCTGGGGACAAATAATTCACCCCTCCACTTT. Translating it yields CASSLGTNNSPLHF.

The rearrangement uses TRBV6-1 and TRBJ2-2; 11 bases map to TRBD1. Germline loops: CDR1 MNHNS, CDR2 SASEGT. With V trimmed by 6 bases and J by 7 bases, 7 bases remained unmatched. The length of the CDR3 is 15 residues. CDR3 sequence: CASRGQGAFSGELFF. The CDR3 nucleotides read TGTGCCAGCAGAGGACAGGGGGCGTTTAGCGGGGAGCTGTTTTTT.

The chain joins TRBV7-2 to TRBJ2-7, with TRBD2 matching over 10 bases. Germline CDR1 SGHTA, CDR2 FQGNSA. The CDR3 consists of 15 residues. The V gene end was trimmed by 4 bases and the J gene end by 2 bases; junction bases not matched to a gene: 5. CDR3 residues: CASSSVAGGTYEQYF. The CDR3 nucleotides are TGTGCCAGCAGCTCCGTAGCGGGGGGCACCTACGAGCAGTACTTC.

V usage is TRBV18 and J usage is TRBJ1-1; tentative D call: TRBD1 (6 bases). The CDR3 runs to 16 residues. V was shortened by 0 bases and J by 2 bases, with 13 bases between the two germline ends. Germline V gene lookup returns CDR1 KGHSH and CDR2 LQKENI. CDR3 sequence (DNA): TGTGCCAGCTCACCACCGGGGGCAGGAGGAAACACTGAAGCTTTCTTT. As protein: CASSPPGAGGNTEAFF.

The rearrangement joins TRBV30 to TRBJ2-5; possible D gene TRBD1, 5 bases. Germline V lookup: CDR1 GTSNPN, CDR2 SVGIG (reference sequence). This CDR3 region has 15 residues. Trimming removed 3 bases at V and 0 bases at J, with 14 bases between. The CDR3 coding sequence is TGTGCCTGGAGGGACAACGCGCGACACCAAGAGACCCAGTACTTC. This translates into CAWRDNARHQETQYF.

This clone was found once. The chain couples TRBV15 to TRBJ2-1; D is perhaps TRBD1 (5 bases). V dropped 1 base and J dropped 2 bases, with 9 bases sitting between them. The CDR3 has 15 residues. Germline V CDR1 and CDR2: LNHNV, YYDKDF (reference sequence). This CDR3 reads CATSRAREPYNEQFF. Here the CDR3 DNA reads TGTGCCACCAGCAGAGCCAGGGAACCCTACAATGAGCAGTTCTTC.